What follows are 12 T cell receptor beta chains derived from one specimen sequenced in a study of blood T cell repertoires in COVID-19. This table comes from immunoSEQ multiplex PCR, and its TCRdb copy is limited to in-frame clones, with some not included. The sample records hundreds of thousands of clones, around nine tenths being singletons. Specimen: peripheral blood. The receptor source for this set is a man older than 75 with acute or convalescent COVID-19.

As concerns this clone: At one of its ends the junction is not consistent with the germline gene, which may arise from a read error. The V gene is TRBV5-6, the J gene TRBJ1-1; D is possibly TRBD1 (5 bases). This CDR3 is built from 13 residues. Per the germline V gene, CDR1 is SGHDT and CDR2 is YYEEEE. Here the CDR3 DNA reads TGTGCCAGCAGTTTGGACACTAGCACTGAAGCTTTCTTT. It specifies CASSLDTSTEAFF. Full variable domain (rest looked up from reference TRBV5-6 and TRBJ1-1): DAGVTQSPTHLIKTRGQQVTLRCSPKSGHDTVSWYQQALGQGPQFIFQYYEEEERQRGNFPDRFSGHQFPNYSSELNVNALLLGDSALYLCASSLDTSTEAFFGQGTRLTVV.

CDR3 sequence (DNA): TGTGCCAGCAGTTACGAGATAGACTCCTACGAGCAGTACTTC. Protein: CASSYEIDSYEQYF. V gene TRBV6-5 combines with J gene TRBJ2-7, with D hard to call. CDR3 length equals 14 residues. Trimming took 2 bases from V and 0 from J, leaving 8 bases between them. Germline CDR1 reads MNHEY; CDR2 reads SVGAGI.

The CDR3 coding sequence is TGTGCCAGCAGCACTAGTCGTACCTACGAGCAGTACTTC. Translating gives CASSTSRTYEQYF. The J gene is TRBJ2-7, the V gene TRBV7-2; D might be TRBD2 (5 bases). Looked up from germline, CDR1 is SGHTA and CDR2 is FQGNSA. This CDR3 is 13 amino acids long. The V gene lost 5 bases and the J gene lost 2 bases, with 10 bases spanning the gap.

J is TRBJ2-1 and V is TRBV7-3; 10 bases align to TRBD1. This CDR3 spans 14 amino acids. The ends lost 5 bases at V and 6 bases at J; junction bases unmatched: 4. Per germline, CDR1 SGHTA and CDR2 FQGTGA. The CDR3 sequence: CASSPRDRGNEQFF. In DNA form, the CDR3 reads TGTGCCAGCAGCCCCCGGGACAGGGGCAATGAGCAGTTCTTC.

The sample holds many counts of this clone. This chain's CDR3 is CASSDGDSEAFF. The CDR3 DNA reads as TGTGCCAGCAGTGACGGGGACTCTGAAGCTTTCTTT. This chain joins TRBV6-1 and TRBJ1-1, with D maybe TRBD1 (5 bases). Looked up from germline, CDR1 is MNHNS and CDR2 is SASEGT. V shed 3 bases and J shed 6 bases, with 8 bases lying between them. The CDR3 extends over 12 amino acids.

The CDR3 nucleotides are TGTGCCAGCAGCTCCCTGCTCCCGGCCGGGGAGCTGTTTTTT. Translating gives CASSSLLPAGELFF. This rearrangement joins TRBV7-9 to TRBJ2-2; no firm D call. Trimming removed 4 bases from V and 6 bases from J, with 12 bases in between. The CDR3 spans 14 residues. Germline V CDR1 and CDR2: SEHNR, FQNEAQ (reference sequence).

This clone has just a few counts. The chain has TRBV4-2 and TRBJ2-7, with a possible D match to TRBD2 (7 bases). The germline V gene encodes CDR1 LGHNA and CDR2 YNFKEQ. The length of the CDR3 is 15 residues. The germline V and J ends were trimmed by 3 bases and 7 bases, with 19 bases remaining between them. The CDR3 coding sequence is TGTGCCAGCAGCCAGGGGGGGGCGGGAGATTGGGAGCAGTACTTC. Translation gives CASSQGGAGDWEQYF.

The V call is TRBV9, the J call TRBJ2-7; maybe TRBD2 (5 bases). This CDR3 spans 14 amino acids. Trimming removed 7 bases from V and 7 bases from J, with 21 bases in between. The germline gives CDR1 SGDLS, CDR2 YYNGEE. CDR3 residues: CASRSGLSSGEQYF. Here the CDR3 DNA reads TGTGCCAGCCGCTCAGGACTCTCATCTGGGGAGCAGTACTTC.

This sequence joins TRBV6-2 or TRBV6-3 and TRBJ1-5, with TRBD1 matching over 8 bases. CDR1 is MNHEY, CDR2 SVGEGT, per germline. Trimming cost V 4 bases and J 2 bases; bases outside gene matches: 1. The CDR3 totals 14 residues. Here the CDR3 reads CASSSGGGNQPQHF. The CDR3 DNA follows: TGTGCCAGCAGTTCAGGGGGCGGCAATCAGCCCCAGCATTTT.

The V gene is TRBV5-1, the J gene TRBJ2-3; perhaps TRBD2 as D (5 bases). Trimming pared 4 bases from V and 1 base from J, leaving 16 bases between. Germline V gene lookup returns CDR1 SGHRS and CDR2 YFSETQ. CDR3 length: 16 amino acids. Written as DNA, the CDR3 is TGCGCCAGCAGCCCCCCCCCGGGGAGCGGCACAGATACGCAGTATTTT. The encoded protein is CASSPPPGSGTDTQYF. Using reference TRBV5-1 and TRBJ2-3 for the parts outside the CDR3, the full variable domain is KAGVTQTPRYLIKTRGQQVTLSCSPISGHRSVSWYQQTPGQGLQFLFEYFSETQRNKGNFPGRFSGRQFSNSRSEMNVSTLELGDSALYLCASSPPPGSGTDTQYFGPGTRLTVL.

The V gene is TRBV5-1, the J gene TRBJ2-1, with D possibly TRBD1 on 6 matching bases. CDR1 and CDR2 from the germline V gene are SGHRS and YFSETQ. The CDR3 loop spans 20 amino acids. The V gene lost 0 bases and the J gene lost 6 bases, with 28 bases spanning the gap. The DNA of the CDR3 is TGCGCCAGCAGCTTGGTCCTTACTAGATCCAGGGGCCTAGGGACCAATGAGCAGTTCTTC. It encodes CASSLVLTRSRGLGTNEQFF.

The genes are TRBV7-2 and TRBJ2-3; TRBD2 aligns across 9 bases. CDR3 length equals 15 residues. V dropped 5 bases and J dropped 6; count of bases not matched to a gene: 9. Germline values: CDR1 SGHTA, CDR2 FQGNSA. CDR3 loop: CASSPTGLAADTQYF. The CDR3 DNA reads as TGTGCCAGCAGCCCAACGGGACTAGCTGCGGATACGCAGTATTTT.